A single sample gave rise to the 19 T cell receptor beta chains below, sequenced in a study of T cells in Graves' hyperthyroidism and ophthalmopathy. Researchers amplified the TCR beta CDR3 regions from RNA transcripts. During a first-round RT-PCR of the TCR CDR3, the HTBI primer set was used. Using its own MiXCR run on the multiplex PCR reads, TCRdb lists one record per CDR3 protein. Of 550,000 to 700,000 distinct CDR3 sequences in the sample, roughly 14% were seen once. Input material: blood. These receptors were collected from a woman between 40 and 50 years old with Graves' ophthalmopathy.

This chain connects TRBV12-3 or TRBV12-4 to TRBJ1-1; D might be TRBD1 (6 bases). The CDR3 length is 15 residues. The V and J ends lost 5 bases and 4 bases respectively, with 17 bases between them. CDR3 sequence (DNA): TGTGCCAGCAGTCCCCCCAGGGGCGACGTCACTGAAGCTTTCTTT. It yields the protein CASSPPRGDVTEAFF.

This clonotype showed up many times. The chain is built from TRBV10-1 and TRBJ2-2; D is undetermined. CDR3 size: 12 residues. V was clipped by 3 bases and J by 2 bases, with 1 base between them. Germline CDR1 is WNHNN and CDR2 is SYGVQD (reference sequence). For the CDR3, the DNA is TGCGCCAGCAGTGACAACACCGGGGAGCTGTTTTTT. Its translation is CASSDNTGELFF.

The rearrangement joins TRBV28 to TRBJ2-2; 15 nucleotides agree with TRBD2. V shed 2 bases and J 3 bases; nucleotides not matched to a gene: 7. Germline CDR1 MDHEN, CDR2 SYDVKM. The CDR3 consists of 19 residues. CDR3 DNA sequence: TGTGCCAGCAGTTTAGGACTAGCGGGAGGGCCTCGTGACACCGGGGAGCTGTTTTTT. Its protein product is CASSLGLAGGPRDTGELFF. Looking up the rest from reference TRBV28 and TRBJ2-2 gives the full variable domain: DVKVTQSSRYLVKRTGEKVFLECVQDMDHENMFWYRQDPGLGLRLIYFSYDVKMKEKGDIPEGYSVSREKKERFSLILESASTNQTSMYLCASSLGLAGGPRDTGELFFGEGSRLTVL.

This clonotype appeared many times. The chain links TRBV4-2 to TRBJ2-6; D not resolved. CDR1 LGHNA and CDR2 YNFKEQ come from the germline V gene. V was pared by 0 bases and J by 0 bases, with 0 bases between. The CDR3 has 14 amino acids. CDR3 protein: CASSQDSGANVLTF. The CDR3 region has the DNA TGTGCCAGCAGCCAAGACTCTGGGGCCAACGTCCTGACTTTC.

This clonotype appeared many times. The chain has TRBV5-5 and TRBJ2-7, with 7 bases lining up with TRBD1. The CDR3 covers 15 residues. V shed 0 bases and J 4 bases; nucleotides not matched to a gene: 7. Germline V lookup: CDR1 SGHKS, CDR2 YYEKEE (reference sequence). The DNA for the CDR3 is TGTGCCAGCAGCTTGGGGGCAGGGGGATTTTACGAGCAGTACTTC. The encoded protein is CASSLGAGGFYEQYF.

This clonotype has a count of ten or more. V usage is TRBV25-1 and J usage is TRBJ2-5; unclear D gene. Germline CDR1 MGHDK, CDR2 SYGVNS. The CDR3 contains 12 residues. V lost 0 bases and J lost 5, with 4 bases in between. The CDR3 spells CASSEYGETQYF. For the CDR3, the DNA is TGTGCCAGCAGTGAATATGGTGAGACCCAGTACTTC.

In DNA, the CDR3 is TGCAGCGTCCGACTAGCGGGTTCCTACGAGCAGTACTTC. Residues: CSVRLAGSYEQYF. The chain combines TRBV29-1 with TRBJ2-7; 10 bases align to TRBD2. There are 13 residues in the CDR3. V shed 6 bases, J shed 1 base, and the junction held 3 bases outside the gene matches. Germline V gene sequence: CDR1 SQVTM, CDR2 ANQGSEA.

This clonotype was detected once. The chain combines TRBV12-3 or TRBV12-4 with TRBJ2-2; 9 bases line up with TRBD1. Losses at the gene ends were 6 bases for V and 6 bases for J; bases not matched to a gene: 5. The CDR3 sequence is 14 residues long. The CDR3 loop reads CASSKQGASGELFF. The DNA for the CDR3 is TGTGCCAGCAGCAAACAGGGGGCGTCCGGGGAGCTGTTTTTT.

Many counts were recorded for this clonotype. This chain uses TRBV28 with TRBJ2-7, with a weak D call TRBD2 (7 bases). Germline CDR1 is MDHEN and CDR2 is SYDVKM. This CDR3 contains 14 residues. With 7 bases removed from V and 3 bases from J, the gap between germline ends came to 16 bases. The CDR3, as DNA: TGTGCCAGCAATACCCAGGGGAGGGGCTACGAGCAGTACTTC. Amino acid sequence: CASNTQGRGYEQYF.

This clonotype was seen a few times. The chain links TRBV6-1 to TRBJ1-2; D unresolved. V dropped 6 bases and J dropped 8 bases, with 19 bases sitting between them. This CDR3 has 14 amino acids. The germline gives CDR1 MNHNS, CDR2 SASEGT. The CDR3 bases are TGTGCCAGCAGCCGGGATGCCCTTACCGGAGGCTACACCTTC. Translated: CASSRDALTGGYTF.

CDR3 nucleotide sequence: TGTGCCAGCAGTTCCCCCGGACAGGGATACAATGAGCAGTTCTTC. It specifies CASSSPGQGYNEQFF. V and J are TRBV28 and TRBJ2-1, with 8 bases lining up with TRBD1. The germline V gene encodes CDR1 MDHEN and CDR2 SYDVKM. The CDR3 runs to 15 residues. V trimming: 4 bases; J trimming: 4 bases; junction bases outside the gene matches: 6.

This clonotype was found many times. The chain employs TRBV9 and TRBJ2-3; D tentatively reads TRBD1 or TRBD2 (6 bases each). Trimming took off 0 bases at V and 0 bases at J, with 8 bases between the two ends. There are 15 residues in the CDR3. The germline CDR1 and CDR2 sequences are SGDLS and YYNGEE. CDR3 in DNA: TGTGCCAGCAGCGTAGGGGGGGCTAGCACAGATACGCAGTATTTT. It translates to CASSVGGASTDTQYF.

V gene TRBV5-5 combines with J gene TRBJ1-2; perhaps TRBD1 as D (6 bases). CDR3 length equals 14 residues. V was pared by 4 bases and J by 4 bases, with 14 bases between. Germline lookup yields CDR1 SGHKS and CDR2 YYEKEE (reference sequence). The CDR3 nucleotides are TGTGCCAGCAGCCCCCCAGGGGTAATCTATGGCTACACCTTC. Translating it yields CASSPPGVIYGYTF.

This clonotype was seen at least ten times. A much larger clone is a single base away; this may be a read error. The chain uses TRBV11-2 and TRBJ2-7; TRBD2 matches 7 bases. Germline CDR1 reads SGHAT; CDR2 reads FQNNGV. The CDR3 has 15 amino acids. V lost 0 bases, J lost 3 bases, and 5 bases stayed unmatched. CDR3 in amino acids: CASSLEDLAVYEQYF. The CDR3, as DNA: TGTGCCAGCAGCTTAGAGGATCTAGCGGTCTACGAGCAGTACTTC.

This clonotype was counted many times. V usage is TRBV20-1 and J usage is TRBJ2-7, with 7 bases identical to TRBD1. CDR3 length equals 14 residues. Germline CDR1 DFQATT, CDR2 SNEGSKA (reference sequence). The ends lost 3 bases at V and 0 bases at J; junction bases unmatched: 5. In DNA form, the CDR3 reads TGCAGTGCTAGTTTCTGGGACAGCTCCTACGAGCAGTACTTC. Amino acids: CSASFWDSSYEQYF.

The rearrangement uses TRBV27 and TRBJ2-7, with D unclear. Germline V gives CDR1 MNHEY, CDR2 SMNVEV (reference sequence). This CDR3 contains 14 residues. The V and J ends lost 1 base and 1 base respectively, with 8 bases between them. CDR3 amino acids: CASSLWAGSYEQYF. The CDR3 DNA reads TGTGCCAGCAGTTTATGGGCCGGTTCCTACGAGCAGTACTTC.

The CDR3 region has the DNA TGTGCCAGCAGTTTCCACCTGGGAGCGGGGGAGACCCAGTACTTC. Amino acid sequence: CASSFHLGAGETQYF. V gene TRBV28 combines with J gene TRBJ2-5; TRBD2 matches 7 bases. V gave up 3 bases and J gave up 5 bases; unmatched junction bases: 9. This CDR3 is built from 15 residues. In germline, CDR1 is MDHEN, CDR2 SYDVKM.

This clonotype has ten or more counts. The rearrangement joins TRBV6-1 to TRBJ1-1; D is ambiguous. Germline CDR1 is MNHNS and CDR2 is SASEGT. CDR3 length: 12 amino acids. The ends were cut back, 6 bases at V and 3 bases at J, with 8 bases in the middle. CDR3 amino acids: CASRTPDTEAFF. The CDR3 DNA follows: TGTGCCAGCAGAACCCCGGACACTGAAGCTTTCTTT.

The genes are TRBV20-1 and TRBJ2-7, with D tentatively TRBD1 or TRBD2 (5 bases each). The ends were cut back, 5 bases at V and 1 base at J, with 12 bases in the middle. CDR3 size: 13 residues. Germline V gene data show CDR1 as DFQATT and CDR2 as SNEGSKA (reference sequence). For the CDR3, the DNA is TGCAGTGCTTGGGACGGGCTGTCCTACGAGCAGTACTTC. It translates to CSAWDGLSYEQYF.